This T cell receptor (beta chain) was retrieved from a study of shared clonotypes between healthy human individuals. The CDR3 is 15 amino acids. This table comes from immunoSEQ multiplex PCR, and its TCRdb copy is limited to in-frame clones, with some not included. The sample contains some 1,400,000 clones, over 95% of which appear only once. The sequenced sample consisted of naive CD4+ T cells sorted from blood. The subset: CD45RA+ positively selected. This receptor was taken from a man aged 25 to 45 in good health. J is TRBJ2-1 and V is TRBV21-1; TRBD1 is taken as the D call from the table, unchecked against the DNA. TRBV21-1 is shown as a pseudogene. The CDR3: CAKQCRDRALNEQFF. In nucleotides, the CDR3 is TGTGCCAAACAATGCCGGGACAGGGCTTTGAATGAGCAGTTCTTC.